These T cell receptor beta chains were read from a single sample in a study of T-cell memory formation after mild COVID-19. TCRdb re-called the 5' RACE reads with MiXCR, one entry per CDR3 protein. The sample includes around 190,000 distinct CDR3 sequences, about 18% of them seen just once. Sequencing was carried out using PBMCs or a T cell subset sorted from them (not recorded which). The receptors come from a man aged 18 to 35 who had mild COVID-19 (a few samples of this study predate the infection). Cell type and time point are not known. Both conserved end residues are part of each CDR3. Each record gives: CDR3 DNA, CDR3 protein, J gene, V gene, D gene, clone size. The D gene is left open where the match is weak. Expanded clones are given a class, and other clones once, few, many or no size at all.

TGCAGTGCTAGAAGGGGGTCCACAGATACGCAGTATTTT CSARRGSTDTQYF TRBJ2-3 TRBV20-1 . .
TGTGCCGCATCCGGGACACCGCCGAACACCGGGGAGCTGTTTTTT CAASGTPPNTGELFF TRBJ2-2 TRBV24-1 . .
TGTGCCAGCTCACCACGCCAGGACCGAGATGAAAAACTGTTTTTT CASSPRQDRDEKLFF TRBJ1-4 TRBV18 . few
TGTGCTAGTGTCCCCGGGACAGGGGCCTATGGCTACACCTTC CASVPGTGAYGYTF TRBJ1-2 TRBV12-5 TRBD1 .
TGTGCCAGCAGCTTGGGGCTACATCAGCCCCAGCATTTT CASSLGLHQPQHF TRBJ1-5 TRBV5-6 . .
TGTGCCAGCAGCCCGGGACAGAAAAGCACAGATACGCAGTATTTT CASSPGQKSTDTQYF TRBJ2-3 TRBV7-2 TRBD1 few
TGCGCCAGCAGCTTGGGACCAACCAATGAGCAGTTCTTC CASSLGPTNEQFF TRBJ2-1 TRBV5-1 . many
TGCAGTGCTAGGGGACAGGACGGGAGGGCGCACGAGCAGTACTTC CSARGQDGRAHEQYF TRBJ2-7 TRBV20-1 . few
TGTGCCAGCAGGCGACTAGCGGGGGGCAGCCAAGAGACCCAGTACTTC CASRRLAGGSQETQYF TRBJ2-5 TRBV27 TRBD2 .
TGTGCCAGCACTTTTCTACGGGAAGGCGAGCAGTACTTC CASTFLREGEQYF TRBJ2-7 TRBV6-2/TRBV6-3 . .
TGTGCCAGCAGGGTTCGGGACACTGAAGCTTTCTTT CASRVRDTEAFF TRBJ1-1 TRBV7-2 . .
TGCAGTGCTCTAGGAATCGAGGAGCAGTTCTTC CSALGIEEQFF TRBJ2-1 TRBV20-1 . many
TGTGCCACCAGCAGAGCGGGGCAGGGTGAAAAACTGTTTTTT CATSRAGQGEKLFF TRBJ1-4 TRBV15 . few
TGTGCCAGCAGCCTAGCGGGGGGCCGGATCACCGGGGAGCTGTTTTTT CASSLAGGRITGELFF TRBJ2-2 TRBV7-2 TRBD2 .
TGCGCCAGCGCATACCCAAGCTCCTACAATGAGCAGTTCTTC CASAYPSSYNEQFF TRBJ2-1 TRBV5-1 . many
TGCACAACAGGGGGGAACACTGAAGCTTTCTTT CTTGGNTEAFF TRBJ1-1 TRBV20-1 TRBD1 few
TGCAGTGCTAGTGCCGGGGCCCGCTATGGCTACACCTTC CSASAGARYGYTF TRBJ1-2 TRBV20-1 . few
TGTGCCAGCAGGACGGTGAGAGCTAACTATGGCTACACCTTC CASRTVRANYGYTF TRBJ1-2 TRBV2 . few
TGCGCCAGCAGCTCTGCCCCGGGACAGGTGAACACTGAAGCTTTCTTT CASSSAPGQVNTEAFF TRBJ1-1 TRBV5-1 TRBD1 .
TGTGCCAGCAGTTTCTCCACAGATACGCAGTATTTT CASSFSTDTQYF TRBJ2-3 TRBV5-1 . many
TGTGCCACCAGTGATTCCTCCTATTATGGCTACACCTTC CATSDSSYYGYTF TRBJ1-2 TRBV24-1 . .
TGTGCCAGCCGCCCCTCTCTAGCGGGGGTAGATTTCCAGTACTTC CASRPSLAGVDFQYF TRBJ2-5 TRBV3-1 TRBD2 few
TGTGCCAGCTACCCGCTTGGGGGGGTGAACACTGAAGCTTTCTTT CASYPLGGVNTEAFF TRBJ1-1 TRBV7-2 . .
TGTGCCAGCAGCGCCGCTGGCTCGAACACCGGGGAGCTGTTTTTT CASSAAGSNTGELFF TRBJ2-2 TRBV7-2 . .
TGTGCCAGCTCACCGTTCTTCGGTCAACGGGAGCAGTACTTC CASSPFFGQREQYF TRBJ2-7 TRBV18 . .
TGTGCCAGTACCCCTGGGGGTTACTATGGCTACACCTTC CASTPGGYYGYTF TRBJ1-2 TRBV19 . .
TGTGCCAGCAGTGGGGGGCGGCGGATAAATCAGCCCCAGCATTTT CASSGGRRINQPQHF TRBJ1-5 TRBV12-3/TRBV12-4 . .
TGTGCCAGCAGTTTCGGACTAGCAGGTGTTACAGATACGCAGTATTTT CASSFGLAGVTDTQYF TRBJ2-3 TRBV6-5 TRBD2 .
TGCGCCAGCAGCCGCTACAGGGTTACGGAGGGCACCGGGGAGCTGTTTTTT CASSRYRVTEGTGELFF TRBJ2-2 TRBV4-1 . few
TGCAGTGCTAGAGATGGCCAGTCAGGCGGGGATAGCACAGATACGCAGTATTTT CSARDGQSGGDSTDTQYF TRBJ2-3 TRBV20-1 . few
TGTGCCAGCACAACCACCTCGGCGGGCGGGGACTCCTACAATGAGCAGTTCTTC CASTTTSAGGDSYNEQFF TRBJ2-1 TRBV6-2/TRBV6-3 . .
TGTGCCACCAGCCGATCTCCCAACAGGGGGTCAAACACTGAAGCTTTCTTT CATSRSPNRGSNTEAFF TRBJ1-1 TRBV24-1 TRBD1 .
TGTGCCAGCAGCCTGAGCGGGGCCCTCACCGGGGAGCTGTTTTTT CASSLSGALTGELFF TRBJ2-2 TRBV3-1 TRBD2 few
TGTGCCAGCAGTTACTCGAAGGCGGGGGCCTACTACGAGCAGTACTTC CASSYSKAGAYYEQYF TRBJ2-7 TRBV6-5 . .
TGCGCCAGCAGCTCTCAGGGCTCCTACGAGCAGTACTTC CASSSQGSYEQYF TRBJ2-7 TRBV5-1 . .